This T cell receptor beta chain derives from a study of cytotoxic CD8 clonotypes in ibrutinib-treated CLL. Here immunoSEQ multiplex PCR was the method, and the copy in TCRdb shows in-frame clones only, minus some. The table shows some 30,000 clones, with about three quarters occurring only once. The V gene lost 6 bases and the J gene lost 4 bases, with 13 bases spanning the gap. CDR3 length equals 13 residues. CDR1 is SGHDT and CDR2 is YYEEEE in the germline V gene. The clonotype was recovered from a human donor with chronic lymphocytic leukemia. The source material was PBMCs, sampled after 36 months of ibrutinib treatment. This rearrangement joins TRBV5-6 to TRBJ1-1; possibly TRBD1 for D (6 bases). The CDR3 DNA follows: TGTGCCAGCACTCTAAGGGGGGGCACTGAAGCTTTCTTT. Its protein is CASTLRGGTEAFF.